The rows below give T cell receptor beta chains drawn from one sample of a study of T cell responses to AZD1222 COVID-19 vaccine. Here immunoSEQ multiplex PCR was the method, and the copy in TCRdb shows in-frame clones only, minus some. The table records 120,000 or so clones, roughly 88% of them present only once. Sequences were derived from peripheral blood, sampled 28 days after the second AZD1222 dose. The receptors here all came from an adult who received the AZD1222 COVID-19 vaccine. The CDR3 runs from the conserved cysteine through the conserved F or W. The D gene is left open where the match is weak. Size is stated for part of the rows, as once, few or many counts, or as a class when the clone is expanded.

size	V	J	D	DNA	CDR3
-	TRBV15	TRBJ1-3	-	TGTGCCACCAGCAGAGGAGCCGATAGGGGAAACACCATATATTTT	CATSRGADRGNTIYF
-	TRBV7-9	TRBJ1-2	TRBD1	TGTGCCAGCAGCTCGGGGACAGGGAACTATGGCTACACCTTC	CASSSGTGNYGYTF
-	TRBV7-2	TRBJ2-2	-	TGTGCCAGCAGCCCTCAGGGGAGAGAAACCGGGGAGCTGTTTTTT	CASSPQGRETGELFF
-	TRBV30	TRBJ1-1	TRBD1	TGTGCCTGGAATCCCAACATAGACAGGGGATACACTGAAGCTTTCTTT	CAWNPNIDRGYTEAFF
-	TRBV2	TRBJ1-2	TRBD1	TGTGCCAGCAGCGAGACTTGGGACAGATTGTTGGACTACACCTTC	CASSETWDRLLDYTF
-	TRBV12-3/TRBV12-4	TRBJ1-2	-	TGTGCCAGCAGGTCTACAGGGAGAGATGGCTACACCTTC	CASRSTGRDGYTF
-	TRBV9	TRBJ2-7	-	TGTGCCAGCAGCGTACGGGGCCCTGAGGTGCAGTACTTC	CASSVRGPEVQYF
-	TRBV5-1	TRBJ1-2	-	TGCGCCAGCAGCCAGACGGAGGGCTCCTATGGCTACACCTTC	CASSQTEGSYGYTF
-	TRBV4-3	TRBJ1-3	-	TGCGCCAGCAGCCAAGTCGGCTCTGGAAACACCATATATTTT	CASSQVGSGNTIYF
-	TRBV7-2	TRBJ2-1	-	TGTGCCAGCAGCTTATCTGGGGGACATTACAATGAGCAGTTCTTC	CASSLSGGHYNEQFF
-	TRBV19	TRBJ1-4	-	TGTGCCAGTAAAACAGTTGCAACTAATGAAAAACTGTTTTTT	CASKTVATNEKLFF
-	TRBV18	TRBJ1-1	-	TGTGCCAGCTCACCGACTACAGTTGGAGCTGAAGCTTTCTTT	CASSPTTVGAEAFF
-	TRBV19	TRBJ2-2	-	TGTGCCAGTACCCCCTCGGCGGGCACCGGGGAGCTGTTTTTT	CASTPSAGTGELFF
-	TRBV9	TRBJ2-1	-	TGTGCCAGCAGCGTAGGATCGGGGGCCGGAAATGAGCAGTTCTTC	CASSVGSGAGNEQFF
once	TRBV27	TRBJ2-1	-	TGTGCCAGCAGTTTACGCCAAGCGGACCAGAGCTCCTACAATGAGCAGTTCTTC	CASSLRQADQSSYNEQFF
-	TRBV19	TRBJ2-1	TRBD2	TGTGCCAGTAGTAGGATACTAGCGGGGGGGCTGAATGAGCAGTTCTTC	CASSRILAGGLNEQFF
few	TRBV4-3	TRBJ1-1	TRBD1	TGCGCCAGCAGCCAACAGGACAGGGCGAACACTGAAGCTTTCTTT	CASSQQDRANTEAFF
-	TRBV19	TRBJ1-4	-	TGTGCCAGTAGCCCGGGCCCCTTAACGCATGAAAAACTGTTTTTT	CASSPGPLTHEKLFF
-	TRBV28	TRBJ2-7	TRBD1	TGTGCCAGCAGTTCACCGGGCAAACAGGGGGACGAGCAGTACTTC	CASSSPGKQGDEQYF
-	TRBV7-2	TRBJ1-3	-	TGTGCCAGCAGCTTAAGAAGCGTCTCTGGAAACACCATATATTTT	CASSLRSVSGNTIYF
-	TRBV27	TRBJ1-1	TRBD1	TGTGCCAGCAGAAATTTGGACAGGGACACTGAAGCTTTCTTT	CASRNLDRDTEAFF
-	TRBV6-6	TRBJ2-1	-	TGTGCCAGCAGTTGGGACGGGAACAATGAGCAGTTCTTC	CASSWDGNNEQFF
-	TRBV3-1/TRBV3-2	TRBJ2-1	TRBD2	TGTGCCAGCAGCCGCCCCGGGGGGGCCTACAATGAGCAGTTCTTC	CASSRPGGAYNEQFF
-	TRBV7-9	TRBJ2-3	-	TGTGCCAGCACCCCTCCGGGGATTAACACAGATACGCAGTATTTT	CASTPPGINTDTQYF
once	TRBV7-9	TRBJ2-1	TRBD2	TGTGCCAGCAGCTTTCGGGGACTAGCGGCTAATGAGCAGTTCTTC	CASSFRGLAANEQFF
-	TRBV7-9	TRBJ1-2	-	TGTGCCAGCAGCTTAGACCCAGCCGTTGGCTACACCTTC	CASSLDPAVGYTF
few	TRBV25-1	TRBJ1-3	-	TGTGCCAGCAGTGAAGGGTCCTCTGGAAACACCATATATTTT	CASSEGSSGNTIYF
-	TRBV28	TRBJ2-2	TRBD1	TGTGCCAGCCGGGACAGGGGCACCGGGGAGCTGTTTTTT	CASRDRGTGELFF
few	TRBV3-1/TRBV3-2	TRBJ2-5	-	TGTGCCAGCAGCCAAGATGTTGGGGACCAAGAGACCCAGTACTTC	CASSQDVGDQETQYF
-	TRBV4-3	TRBJ1-2	-	TGCGCCAGCTCGCCAGGGTGGCGGGACTATGGCTACACCTTC	CASSPGWRDYGYTF
-	TRBV5-1	TRBJ2-5	TRBD1	TGCGCCAGCAGCATACAGGGGCCCCCCCAGACCCAGTACTTC	CASSIQGPPQTQYF
-	TRBV5-1	TRBJ2-7	-	TGCGCCAGCAGCCCGGAGCTGACCGGCGGCGAGCAGTACTTC	CASSPELTGGEQYF
-	TRBV29-1	TRBJ1-1	-	TGCAGCGTCCTTCTGGGGGTCACTGAAGCTTTCTTT	CSVLLGVTEAFF
-	TRBV10-3	TRBJ1-6	TRBD1	TGTGCCATCAGTCCGGGACAGAGTGATAATTCACCCCTCCACTTT	CAISPGQSDNSPLHF
-	TRBV6-6	TRBJ2-2	TRBD2	TGTGCCAGCAGTTACTCGAGTAGCGGGGGGGCCGGGGAGCTGTTTTTT	CASSYSSSGGAGELFF
-	TRBV5-1	TRBJ2-5	-	TGCGCCAGCAGCTTGAGTCCCGGGATCCAAGAGACCCAGTACTTC	CASSLSPGIQETQYF
-	TRBV28	TRBJ1-1	-	TGTGCCAGCGCGGAGAACACTGAAGCTTTCTTT	CASAENTEAFF
-	TRBV29-1	TRBJ1-1	TRBD1	TGCAGCGTGGGGGTCAGGGGGCGTGAGAACACTGAAGCTTTCTTT	CSVGVRGRENTEAFF
-	TRBV11-2	TRBJ1-3	-	TGTGCCAGCAGCTTAAGCTCTGGAAACACCATATATTTT	CASSLSSGNTIYF
-	TRBV2	TRBJ1-1	-	TGTGCCAGCAGTGAGACACGCAACACTGAAGCTTTCTTT	CASSETRNTEAFF
-	TRBV7-9	TRBJ2-1	-	TGTGCCAGCAGCGAAAGTTGGGGGTTCAATGAGCAGTTCTTC	CASSESWGFNEQFF
-	TRBV25-1	TRBJ1-2	TRBD1	TGTGCCAGCAGCCGGACAGGGGGCGACGGCTACACCTTC	CASSRTGGDGYTF
-	TRBV6-5	TRBJ1-4	-	TGTGCCAGCACTCTCGGGTTTGTAAGCGGAGAAAAACTGTTTTTT	CASTLGFVSGEKLFF
-	TRBV6-6	TRBJ2-3	TRBD1	TGTGCCAGCAGGTATACAGGGGGCACAGATACGCAGTATTTT	CASRYTGGTDTQYF